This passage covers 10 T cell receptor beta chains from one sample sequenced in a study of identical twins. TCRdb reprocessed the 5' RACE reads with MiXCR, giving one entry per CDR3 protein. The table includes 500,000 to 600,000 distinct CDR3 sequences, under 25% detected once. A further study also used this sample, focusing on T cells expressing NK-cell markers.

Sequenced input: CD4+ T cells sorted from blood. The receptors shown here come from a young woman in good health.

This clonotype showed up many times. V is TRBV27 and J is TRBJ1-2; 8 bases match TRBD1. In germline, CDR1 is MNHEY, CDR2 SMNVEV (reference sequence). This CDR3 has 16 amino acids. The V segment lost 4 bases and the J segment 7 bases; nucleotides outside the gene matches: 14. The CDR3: CASSSVGADRASGYTF. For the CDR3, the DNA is TGTGCCAGCAGTTCAGTCGGGGCGGACAGGGCTTCTGGCTACACCTTC.

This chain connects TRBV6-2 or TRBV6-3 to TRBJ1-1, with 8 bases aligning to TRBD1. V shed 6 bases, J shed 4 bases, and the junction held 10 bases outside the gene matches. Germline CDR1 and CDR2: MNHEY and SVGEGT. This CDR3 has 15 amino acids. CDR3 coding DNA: TGTGCCAGCAGCCGAGAGGACAGGGATGGCACTGAAGCTTTCTTT. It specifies CASSREDRDGTEAFF.

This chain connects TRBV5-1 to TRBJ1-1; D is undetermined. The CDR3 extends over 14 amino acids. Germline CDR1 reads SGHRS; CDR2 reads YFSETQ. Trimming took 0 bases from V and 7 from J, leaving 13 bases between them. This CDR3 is CASSLDLAFGEAFF. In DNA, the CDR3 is TGCGCCAGCAGCTTGGATCTGGCGTTTGGTGAAGCTTTCTTT.

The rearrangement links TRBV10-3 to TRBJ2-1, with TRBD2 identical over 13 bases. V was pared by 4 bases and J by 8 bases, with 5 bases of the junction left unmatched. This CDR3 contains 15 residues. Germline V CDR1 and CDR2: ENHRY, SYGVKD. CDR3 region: CAISGTSGRLDEQFF. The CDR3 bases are TGTGCCATCAGTGGGACTAGCGGGAGACTTGATGAGCAGTTCTTC.

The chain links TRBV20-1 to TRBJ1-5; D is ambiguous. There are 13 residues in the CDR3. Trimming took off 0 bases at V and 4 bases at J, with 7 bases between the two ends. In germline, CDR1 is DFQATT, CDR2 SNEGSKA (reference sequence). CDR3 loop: CSARDLGNQPQHF. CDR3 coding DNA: TGCAGTGCTAGAGATCTAGGGAATCAGCCCCAGCATTTT.

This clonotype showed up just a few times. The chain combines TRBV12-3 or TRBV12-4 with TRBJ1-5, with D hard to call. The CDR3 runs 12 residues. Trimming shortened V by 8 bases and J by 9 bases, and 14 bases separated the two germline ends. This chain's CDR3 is CASGGGRRPQHF. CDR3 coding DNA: TGTGCCAGCGGCGGTGGCAGGCGGCCCCAGCATTTT.

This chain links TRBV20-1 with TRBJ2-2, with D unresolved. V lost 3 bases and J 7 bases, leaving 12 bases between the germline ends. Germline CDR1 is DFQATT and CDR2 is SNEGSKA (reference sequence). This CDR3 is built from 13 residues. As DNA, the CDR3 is TGCAGTGCTAGTTCGAGCGCCGGCGGGGAGCTGTTTTTT. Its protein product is CSASSSAGGELFF.

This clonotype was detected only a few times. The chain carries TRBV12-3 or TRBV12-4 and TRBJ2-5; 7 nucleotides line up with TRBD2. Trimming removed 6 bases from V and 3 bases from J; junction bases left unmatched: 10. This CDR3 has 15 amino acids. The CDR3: CASSLGPSGKETQYF. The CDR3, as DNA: TGTGCCAGCAGCCTAGGTCCTAGCGGAAAAGAGACCCAGTACTTC.

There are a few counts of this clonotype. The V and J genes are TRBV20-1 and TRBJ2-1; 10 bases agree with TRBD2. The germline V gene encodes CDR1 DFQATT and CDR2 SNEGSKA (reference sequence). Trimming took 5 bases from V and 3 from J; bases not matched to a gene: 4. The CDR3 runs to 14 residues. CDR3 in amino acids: CSAPPSGGYNEQFF. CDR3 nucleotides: TGCAGTGCTCCCCCTAGCGGGGGCTACAATGAGCAGTTCTTC.

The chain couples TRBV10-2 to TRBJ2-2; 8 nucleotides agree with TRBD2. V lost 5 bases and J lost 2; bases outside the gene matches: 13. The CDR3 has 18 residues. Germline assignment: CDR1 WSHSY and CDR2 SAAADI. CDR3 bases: TGCGCCAGCAGTACCGGGACTAGAACACCAAGAAACACCGGGGAGCTGTTTTTT. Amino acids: CASSTGTRTPRNTGELFF.